This is a list of T cell receptor beta chains from one sample in a study of T cells in Graves' hyperthyroidism and ophthalmopathy. TCRdb reanalysed the multiplex PCR reads using MiXCR and keeps one entry per CDR3 protein. The sample lists fewer than 300,000 distinct CDR3 sequences, 25% to 30% occurring once. Sequencing was performed on blood. Receptors were obtained from a man aged 40-55 years with Graves' hyperthyroidism that later progressed to Graves' ophthalmopathy. CDR3s include the opening cysteine and the closing phenylalanine or tryptophan. Each record gives: CDR3 length, J gene, clone size, D gene, V gene, CDR3 protein, CDR3 DNA. A D gene is named only where the DNA matches it firmly. Where a row states a size, it is once, few, many or the class of an expanded clone; other rows omit it.

cdr3_length: 14
j_call: TRBJ2-7
clone_size: many
d_call: .
v_call: TRBV7-8
cdr3_aa: CASSQGTLTYEQYF
cdr3_nt: TGTGCCAGCAGCCAGGGGACCCTGACCTACGAGCAGTACTTC

cdr3_length: 13
j_call: TRBJ1-5
clone_size: few
d_call: .
v_call: TRBV10-3
cdr3_aa: CAISAGGDQPQHF
cdr3_nt: TGTGCCATCTCCGCGGGGGGGGACCAGCCCCAGCATTTT

cdr3_length: 11
j_call: TRBJ1-2
clone_size: .
d_call: .
v_call: TRBV28
cdr3_aa: CASTGEGGYTF
cdr3_nt: TGTGCCAGCACCGGGGAGGGGGGCTACACCTTC

cdr3_length: 18
j_call: TRBJ2-3
clone_size: many
d_call: TRBD2
v_call: TRBV6-2/TRBV6-3
cdr3_aa: CASRYGLAGGPSGDTQYF
cdr3_nt: TGTGCCAGCAGATACGGACTAGCGGGAGGGCCCTCGGGTGATACGCAGTATTTT

cdr3_length: 14
j_call: TRBJ2-7
clone_size: .
d_call: TRBD2
v_call: TRBV6-1
cdr3_aa: CASTRGLAGDEQYF
cdr3_nt: TGTGCCAGCACCCGAGGACTAGCGGGAGACGAGCAGTACTTC

cdr3_length: 14
j_call: TRBJ1-5
clone_size: .
d_call: .
v_call: TRBV6-1
cdr3_aa: CASSENMGNQPQHF
cdr3_nt: TGTGCCAGCAGTGAAAATATGGGCAATCAGCCCCAGCATTTT

cdr3_length: 12
j_call: TRBJ1-1
clone_size: many
d_call: .
v_call: TRBV12-3/TRBV12-4
cdr3_aa: CASRRRGGEAFF
cdr3_nt: TGTGCCAGCAGGCGGCGGGGTGGAGAAGCTTTCTTT

cdr3_length: 13
j_call: TRBJ2-5
clone_size: many
d_call: TRBD1
v_call: TRBV29-1
cdr3_aa: CSVGDREEETQYF
cdr3_nt: TGCAGCGTTGGGGACAGGGAGGAAGAGACCCAGTACTTC

cdr3_length: 15
j_call: TRBJ2-7
clone_size: few
d_call: .
v_call: TRBV14
cdr3_aa: CASSRLLSGSYEQYF
cdr3_nt: TGTGCCAGCAGCCGACTCCTTTCAGGGTCCTACGAGCAGTACTTC

cdr3_length: 14
j_call: TRBJ2-5
clone_size: many
d_call: .
v_call: TRBV18
cdr3_aa: CASAKRRDQETQYF
cdr3_nt: TGTGCCAGCGCAAAAAGACGGGACCAAGAGACCCAGTACTTC

cdr3_length: 15
j_call: TRBJ2-5
clone_size: many
d_call: TRBD2
v_call: TRBV7-3
cdr3_aa: CASNLRGRVQETQYF
cdr3_nt: TGTGCCAGCAACTTACGCGGGAGAGTTCAAGAGACCCAGTACTTC

cdr3_length: 12
j_call: TRBJ1-2
clone_size: many
d_call: .
v_call: TRBV24-1
cdr3_aa: CATSDQVYGYTF
cdr3_nt: TGTGCCACCAGTGACCAGGTCTATGGCTACACCTTC

cdr3_length: 16
j_call: TRBJ2-2
clone_size: .
d_call: .
v_call: TRBV12-5
cdr3_aa: CASGLVGASGTGELFF
cdr3_nt: TGTGCTAGTGGTTTGGTCGGTGCATCGGGCACCGGGGAGCTGTTTTTT

cdr3_length: 17
j_call: TRBJ2-7
clone_size: .
d_call: TRBD2
v_call: TRBV6-2/TRBV6-3
cdr3_aa: CASSYSWSGGRTDEQYF
cdr3_nt: TGTGCCAGCAGTTACTCGTGGTCGGGCGGGAGGACGGACGAGCAGTACTTC

cdr3_length: 15
j_call: TRBJ2-4
clone_size: many
d_call: TRBD1
v_call: TRBV20-1
cdr3_aa: CSAIGQGGAKNIQYF
cdr3_nt: TGCAGTGCTATCGGACAGGGGGGAGCCAAAAACATTCAGTACTTC

cdr3_length: 16
j_call: TRBJ1-1
clone_size: many
d_call: .
v_call: TRBV7-3
cdr3_aa: CASSSGPPSANTEAFF
cdr3_nt: TGTGCCAGCAGCTCAGGGCCCCCCTCCGCGAACACTGAAGCTTTCTTT

cdr3_length: 13
j_call: TRBJ2-5
clone_size: many
d_call: .
v_call: TRBV2
cdr3_aa: CASSESQGTTQYF
cdr3_nt: TGTGCCAGCAGTGAAAGTCAGGGTACGACCCAGTACTTC

cdr3_length: 14
j_call: TRBJ1-1
clone_size: once
d_call: .
v_call: TRBV3-1
cdr3_aa: CASSQVHNSAEAFF
cdr3_nt: TGTGCCAGCAGCCAAGTCCACAATTCAGCTGAAGCTTTCTTT

cdr3_length: 12
j_call: TRBJ2-5
clone_size: many
d_call: .
v_call: TRBV20-1
cdr3_aa: CSARTAQETQYF
cdr3_nt: TGCAGTGCTAGAACCGCCCAAGAGACCCAGTACTTC

cdr3_length: 13
j_call: TRBJ2-7
clone_size: .
d_call: TRBD1
v_call: TRBV12-3/TRBV12-4
cdr3_aa: CASRLTGLNEQYF
cdr3_nt: TGTGCCAGCAGGTTGACAGGGTTAAACGAGCAGTACTTC

cdr3_length: 13
j_call: TRBJ2-5
clone_size: many
d_call: .
v_call: TRBV5-1
cdr3_aa: CASSLKTLETQYF
cdr3_nt: TGCGCCAGCAGCTTGAAAACCTTGGAGACCCAGTACTTC

cdr3_length: 12
j_call: TRBJ1-1
clone_size: many
d_call: TRBD1
v_call: TRBV2
cdr3_aa: CASRGTVPEAFF
cdr3_nt: TGTGCCAGTAGAGGGACAGTCCCTGAAGCTTTCTTT

cdr3_length: 15
j_call: TRBJ1-1
clone_size: few
d_call: TRBD1
v_call: TRBV19
cdr3_aa: CASSIGWTGNTEAFF
cdr3_nt: TGTGCCAGTAGTATAGGTTGGACAGGGAACACTGAAGCTTTCTTT